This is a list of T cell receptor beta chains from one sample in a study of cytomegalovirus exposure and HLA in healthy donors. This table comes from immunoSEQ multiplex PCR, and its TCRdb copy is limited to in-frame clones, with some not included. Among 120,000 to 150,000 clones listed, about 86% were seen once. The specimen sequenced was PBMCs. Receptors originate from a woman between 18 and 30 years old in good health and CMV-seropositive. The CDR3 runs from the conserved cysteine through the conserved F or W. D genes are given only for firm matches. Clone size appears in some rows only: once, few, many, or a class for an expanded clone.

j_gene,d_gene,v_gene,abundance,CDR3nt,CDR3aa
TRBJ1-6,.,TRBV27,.,TGTGCCAGCAGTTTAACCGGGTTGAGGTCACCCCTCCACTTT,CASSLTGLRSPLHF
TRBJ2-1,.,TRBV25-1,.,TGTGCCAGCAGTGAAGGTCGGGGGTACTCCTATCGAAATGAGCAGTTCTTC,CASSEGRGYSYRNEQFF
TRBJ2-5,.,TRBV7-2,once,TGTGCCAGCAGCCTCACCAGACACTCCTTGGGAGAGACCCAGTACTTC,CASSLTRHSLGETQYF
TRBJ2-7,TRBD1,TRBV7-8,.,TGTGCCAGCAGCTCGGTAGGACAGGGGCCCTACGAGCAGTACTTC,CASSSVGQGPYEQYF
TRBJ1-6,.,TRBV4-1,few,TGCGCCAGCAGCCAAGGGTCAGTTCAATATAATTCACCCCTCCACTTT,CASSQGSVQYNSPLHF
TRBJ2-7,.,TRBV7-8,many,TGTGCCAGCAGCTTAGCGCTGGCAGGGTGGTATGAGCAGTACTTC,CASSLALAGWYEQYF
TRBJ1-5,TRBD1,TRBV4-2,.,TGTGCCAGCAGCCAAGAGGGCAGGGGGCGGGTGGATCAGCCCCAGCATTTT,CASSQEGRGRVDQPQHF
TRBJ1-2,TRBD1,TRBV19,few,TGTGCCAGTAGTATTCCGGGACAGGGGTTTGCAGCCACCTTC,CASSIPGQGFAATF
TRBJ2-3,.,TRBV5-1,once,TGCGCCAGCACCGACACTCCTAAGACCCGCACAGATACGCAGTATTTT,CASTDTPKTRTDTQYF
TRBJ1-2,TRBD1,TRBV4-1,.,TGCGCCAGCAGCCAGCAGGGGGACTATGGCTACACCTTC,CASSQQGDYGYTF
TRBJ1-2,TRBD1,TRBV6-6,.,TGTGCCAGCAGTTCCATCGGGACAGGGAAAAACTATGGCTACACCTTC,CASSSIGTGKNYGYTF